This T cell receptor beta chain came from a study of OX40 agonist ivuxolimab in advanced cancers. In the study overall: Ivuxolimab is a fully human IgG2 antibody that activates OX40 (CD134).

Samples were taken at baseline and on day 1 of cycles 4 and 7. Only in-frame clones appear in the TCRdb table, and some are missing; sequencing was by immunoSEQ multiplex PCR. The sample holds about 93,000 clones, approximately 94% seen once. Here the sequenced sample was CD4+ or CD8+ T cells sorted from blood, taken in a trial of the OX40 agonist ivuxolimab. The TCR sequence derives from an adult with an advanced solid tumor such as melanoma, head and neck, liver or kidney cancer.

The CDR3 DNA reads TGTGCCAGCTCACCTGCTCTAGACAATGAGCAGTTCTTC. This translates into CASSPALDNEQFF. This rearrangement joins TRBV18 to TRBJ2-1; D remains unclear. Deletions cut 3 bases from V and 5 bases from J, with 8 bases between. CDR3 length equals 13 residues. CDR1 KGHSH and CDR2 LQKENI come from the germline V gene.